Below, 26 T cell receptor beta chains from the same sample are listed, as sequenced in a study of T cells after posttransplantation cyclophosphamide. Sequencing was performed with immunoSEQ multiplex PCR; in TCRdb, only in-frame clones are kept and a portion is missing. This table holds 11,000 or so clones, approximately 95% found once. Sequencing used naive CD8+ T cells sorted from PBMCs. The receptors here all came from a man aged 25 to 40 in good health and a related stem cell transplant donor.

The chain links TRBV19 to TRBJ2-1, with 11 bases that match TRBD2. Germline V gene sequence: CDR1 LNHDA, CDR2 SQIVND (reference sequence). V was pared by 8 bases and J by 7 bases, with 10 bases of the junction left unmatched. This CDR3 region has 15 residues. In DNA, the CDR3 is TGTGCCAGTCGGATTATAGCGGGGGGGCCGAATGAGCAGTTCTTC. Its protein is CASRIIAGGPNEQFF.

The CDR3 region is CASSQAGGPTGELFF. CDR3 in DNA: TGCGCCAGCAGCCAGGCAGGGGGCCCCACCGGGGAGCTGTTTTTT. This chain uses TRBV4-1 with TRBJ2-2; 8 bases are a match to TRBD1. Germline CDR1 reads MGHRA; CDR2 reads YSYEKL. The CDR3 covers 15 residues. The V and J ends lost 3 bases and 4 bases, in that order; junction bases with no gene match: 4.

J is TRBJ2-1 and V is TRBV27; possible D gene TRBD2, 6 bases. Trimming pared 8 bases from V and 5 bases from J, leaving 13 bases between. This CDR3 is 13 amino acids long. The V gene's germline CDR1 is MNHEY and CDR2 SMNVEV (reference sequence). Written as DNA, the CDR3 is TGTGCCAGCCCCGGGCGGGGACACAATGAGCAGTTCTTC. Amino acid sequence: CASPGRGHNEQFF.

This chain uses TRBV13 with TRBJ2-1, with TRBD2 matching over 11 bases. V trimming: 5 bases; J trimming: 8 bases; junction bases outside the gene matches: 14. Germline V CDR1 and CDR2: PRHDT, FYEKMQ (reference sequence). This CDR3 is built from 17 residues. The CDR3 DNA reads TGTGCCAGCAGCCCCGGGGGTAGCGGGGGGGCCAGGGATGAGCAGTTCTTC. It is translated as CASSPGGSGGARDEQFF.

The V call is TRBV6-5, the J call TRBJ2-3, with 10 bases lining up with TRBD1. The J segment lost 3 bases and the V segment lost 2 bases, leaving 5 bases of the junction unmatched. CDR3 length equals 16 residues. Looked up from germline, CDR1 is MNHEY and CDR2 is SVGAGI. Here the CDR3 reads CASSYEGQGPTDTQYF. CDR3 in DNA: TGTGCCAGCAGTTACGAGGGACAGGGGCCAACAGATACGCAGTATTTT.

The V call is TRBV6-5, the J call TRBJ1-5; D remains ambiguous. With 3 bases removed from V and 5 bases from J, the gap between germline ends came to 11 bases. The CDR3 has 14 residues. Germline V gene data show CDR1 as MNHEY and CDR2 as SVGAGI. The CDR3 coding sequence is TGTGCCAGCAGTTATGCGGGGAGGCATCAGCCCCAGCATTTT. Its translation is CASSYAGRHQPQHF.

V gene TRBV7-8 combines with J gene TRBJ1-1; maybe TRBD1 (6 bases). Trimming pared 1 base from V and 4 bases from J, leaving 13 bases between. The germline V gene has CDR1 SGHVS and CDR2 FQNEAQ. The CDR3 runs 15 residues. CDR3 sequence: CASSLDLGATTEAFF. In nucleotides, the CDR3 is TGTGCCAGCAGCTTAGATCTGGGGGCGACCACTGAAGCTTTCTTT. The whole variable domain, filled in from reference TRBV7-8 and TRBJ1-1, reads GAGVSQSPRYKVAKRGQDVALRCDPISGHVSLFWYQQALGQGPEFLTYFQNEAQLDKSGLPSDRFFAERPEGSVSTLKIQRTQQEDSAVYLCASSLDLGATTEAFFGQGTRLTVV.

The chain joins TRBV29-1 to TRBJ2-7; TRBD1 matches at 9 bases. The junction had 8 bases not matched to a gene; V was cut back by 4 bases and J by 4 bases. CDR3 length equals 14 residues. CDR1 SQVTM and CDR2 ANQGSEA come from the germline V gene. DNA of the CDR3: TGCAGCGTTGTTCGGGACAGGGAACCGTACGAGCAGTACTTC. Amino acid sequence: CSVVRDREPYEQYF.

The genes are TRBV4-3 and TRBJ2-1; D is unresolved. Germline V lookup: CDR1 LGHNA, CDR2 YSLEER. V lost 1 base and J lost 2, with 12 bases in between. The length of the CDR3 is 16 residues. The CDR3 DNA follows: TGCGCCAGCAGCCAAGGATTCGGAGCCACCTACAATGAGCAGTTCTTC. Residues: CASSQGFGATYNEQFF.

V usage is TRBV28 and J usage is TRBJ2-7, with 7 bases aligning to TRBD1. CDR1 and CDR2 (germline): MDHEN, SYDVKM. The CDR3 totals 15 residues. V lost 2 bases and J lost 4; bases outside the gene matches: 8. CDR3 nucleotides: TGTGCCAGCAGTTTAGGGGCAGGGACAGTATACGAGCAGTACTTC. Residues: CASSLGAGTVYEQYF.

This chain joins TRBV6-5 and TRBJ2-5, with 7 bases that match TRBD2. Per germline, CDR1 MNHEY and CDR2 SVGAGI. V shed 5 bases, J shed 5 bases, and the junction held 2 bases outside the gene matches. CDR3 length: 12 residues. CDR3 region: CASSTGGETQYF. In nucleotides, the CDR3 is TGTGCCAGCAGTACCGGGGGGGAGACCCAGTACTTC.

The V gene is TRBV5-1, the J gene TRBJ2-5; perhaps TRBD2 as D (6 bases). TRBJ2-7 explains the end of the DNA better; the J call may be wrong. Germline V gene sequence: CDR1 SGHRS, CDR2 YFSETQ. The CDR3 spans 15 residues. DNA for the CDR3: TGCGCCAGCAGCTTGGCCTCAAAGGGAGGTTACGAGCAGTACTTC. Amino acids: CASSLASKGGYEQYF.

The chain employs TRBV19 and TRBJ1-5; weak D call: TRBD1 (5 bases). This CDR3 contains 16 residues. From germline, CDR1 is LNHDA and CDR2 SQIVND (reference sequence). V shed 0 bases and J shed 0 bases, with 9 bases lying between them. CDR3: CASSIEDTYSNQPQHF. For the CDR3, the DNA is TGTGCCAGTAGTATAGAGGACACCTATAGCAATCAGCCCCAGCATTTT.

The V gene is TRBV13, the J gene TRBJ2-1; 9 positions agree with TRBD2. The CDR3 consists of 15 residues. Germline assignment: CDR1 PRHDT and CDR2 FYEKMQ (reference sequence). V lost 6 bases, J lost 6 bases, and 9 bases stayed unmatched. The CDR3, as DNA: TGTGCCAGCAGTTCTGGGCTAGCGGGATTCAATGAGCAGTTCTTC. This sequence encodes CASSSGLAGFNEQFF.

The chain is built from TRBV7-9 and TRBJ2-5; 8 bases align to TRBD1. This CDR3 has 14 amino acids. Germline CDR1 reads SEHNR; CDR2 reads FQNEAQ (reference sequence). J lost 3 bases, V lost 5 bases, and 5 bases had no gene match. The CDR3 here is CASSPPGGEETQYF. CDR3 coding DNA: TGTGCCAGCAGCCCCCCAGGGGGCGAAGAGACCCAGTACTTC.

V and J are TRBV11-3 and TRBJ2-5; 15 nucleotides match TRBD2. The J segment lost 4 bases and the V segment lost 5 bases, leaving 5 bases of the junction unmatched. Germline V CDR1 and CDR2: SGHNT, YENEEA. There are 16 residues in the CDR3. The CDR3 DNA sequence: TGTGCCAGCAGCACCCGGACTAGCGGGGGGGCAGAGACCCAGTACTTC. Amino acids: CASSTRTSGGAETQYF.

The CDR3: CASSDRGRDTIYF. The CDR3 DNA is TGTGCCAGCAGCGACAGGGGTAGGGACACCATATATTTT. The V gene is TRBV6-5, the J gene TRBJ1-3, with 8 bases aligning to TRBD1. Germline values: CDR1 MNHEY, CDR2 SVGAGI. After removal of 6 bases from V and 8 bases from J, the junction contained 6 bases not matched to a gene. The CDR3 is 13 residues long.

This chain links TRBV27 with TRBJ2-7, with TRBD2 matching 12 bases. The trim removed 2 bases at V and 3 bases at J, leaving 11 bases unmatched. This CDR3 has 18 amino acids. CDR1 and CDR2 from the germline V gene are MNHEY and SMNVEV (reference sequence). CDR3 sequence reads: CASSLLTSGGPRVYEQYF. Written as DNA, the CDR3 is TGTGCCAGCAGTTTACTGACTAGCGGGGGCCCAAGGGTCTACGAGCAGTACTTC.

The chain combines TRBV7-3 with TRBJ2-1; D is unresolved. The CDR3 sequence is 15 residues long. V was trimmed by 5 bases and J by 2 bases, leaving 13 bases between them. CDR1 SGHTA and CDR2 FQGTGA come from the germline V gene. CDR3 region: CASSLTTVPYNEQFF. DNA for the CDR3: TGTGCCAGCAGCCTGACGACTGTACCCTACAATGAGCAGTTCTTC. Based on the CDR3 plus reference TRBV7-3 and TRBJ2-1, the full variable domain is GAGVSQTPSNKVTEKGKYVELRCDPISGHTALYWYRQSLGQGPEFLIYFQGTGAADDSGLPNDRFFAVRPEGSVSTLKIQRTERGDSAVYLCASSLTTVPYNEQFFGPGTRLTVL.

The chain employs TRBV5-8 and TRBJ2-3; D call uncertain. Germline V lookup: CDR1 SGHTS, CDR2 YDEGEE. V lost 4 bases and J lost 6, with 9 bases in between. The CDR3 covers 12 residues. The CDR3 DNA sequence: TGTGCCAGCAGCGAACCCCGGGATACGCAGTATTTT. It is translated as CASSEPRDTQYF.

The chain couples TRBV5-1 to TRBJ1-6; perhaps TRBD1 as D (6 bases). CDR3 length equals 10 residues. Germline CDR1 SGHRS, CDR2 YFSETQ. V dropped 9 bases and J dropped 16 bases, with 14 bases sitting between them. CDR3 in amino acids: CAMQARGLHF. CDR3 DNA: TGCGCCATGCAGGCCAGGGGACTCCACTTT. Filled out from reference TRBV5-1 and TRBJ1-6, the complete variable domain reads KAGVTQTPRYLIKTRGQQVTLSCSPISGHRSVSWYQQTPGQGLQFLFEYFSETQRNKGNFPGRFSGRQFSNSRSEMNVSTLELGDSALYLCAMQARGLHFGNGTRLTVT.

The rearrangement uses TRBV27 and TRBJ1-2, with 9 bases that match TRBD1. Trimming removed 4 bases from V and 4 bases from J; junction bases left unmatched: 13. The CDR3 consists of 17 residues. CDR1 and CDR2 from the germline V gene are MNHEY and SMNVEV (reference sequence). The CDR3 region has the DNA TGTGCCAGCAGTTCCCTGCAGGAGGGACAGGGATTCTATGGCTACACCTTC. This encodes CASSSLQEGQGFYGYTF.

The chain carries TRBV7-9 and TRBJ2-5; D might be TRBD2 (5 bases). Germline CDR1 SEHNR, CDR2 FQNEAQ (reference sequence). The CDR3 has 16 amino acids. Trimming pared 0 bases from V and 4 bases from J, leaving 15 bases between. CDR3 in DNA: TGTGCCAGCAGCTTAGCGAGGGTGGACTTACGAGAGACCCAGTACTTC. Its translation: CASSLARVDLRETQYF.

The gene calls are TRBV5-6 and TRBJ2-7; 8 bases are a match to TRBD1. This CDR3 spans 15 amino acids. With 4 bases clipped from V and 4 bases from J, the junction kept 10 bases outside the gene matches. The germline V gene encodes CDR1 SGHDT and CDR2 YYEEEE. The CDR3 spells CASSVRTGSPYEQYF. As DNA, the CDR3 is TGTGCCAGCAGCGTCAGGACAGGGTCCCCATACGAGCAGTACTTC.

The rearrangement joins TRBV7-9 to TRBJ2-2; 7 nucleotides match TRBD2. The junction had 13 bases not matched to a gene; V was cut back by 6 bases and J by 6 bases. CDR1 is SEHNR, CDR2 FQNEAQ, per germline (reference sequence). The CDR3 runs to 16 residues. The chain's CDR3 is CASRDTSDRGAGELFF. CDR3 in DNA: TGTGCCAGCAGGGATACTAGCGATAGGGGAGCCGGGGAGCTGTTTTTT.

This sequence joins TRBV7-3 and TRBJ2-3; 8 nucleotides agree with TRBD2. J gave up 2 bases and V 4 bases, and 2 bases lay outside the gene matches. CDR1 and CDR2 from the germline V gene are SGHTA and FQGTGA. The CDR3 contains 14 residues. In DNA, the CDR3 is TGTGCCAGCAGCTGGACTAGCCCCACAGATACGCAGTATTTT. The encoded protein is CASSWTSPTDTQYF.